The 12 T cell receptor beta chains given below trace back to one sample, sequenced in a study of response to subunit inactivated influenza vaccine. TCRdb independently ran MiXCR on the RT-PCR reads; one entry per CDR3 protein. The sample lists some 300,000 distinct CDR3 sequences; 20% to 25% were seen once. The specimen comprised PBMCs from blood, sampled less than 22 months after vaccination. The receptors here all came from a man in his fifties or sixties who received an inactivated influenza vaccine.

In its sample, this clonotype was seen a few times. The chain has TRBV6-2 or TRBV6-3 and TRBJ1-1, with no clear D. The CDR3 totals 14 residues. The germline V gene has CDR1 MNHEY and CDR2 SVGEGT. The V and J ends lost 3 bases and 0 bases respectively, with 8 bases between them. CDR3 loop: CASSYVQVNTEAFF. The CDR3 DNA sequence: TGTGCCAGCAGTTATGTGCAGGTGAACACTGAAGCTTTCTTT.

The chain uses TRBV5-1 and TRBJ2-7; TRBD1 agrees at 9 bases. Trimming at V came to 5 bases and at J to 3 bases, leaving 6 bases not matched to a gene. Looked up from germline, CDR1 is SGHRS and CDR2 is YFSETQ. CDR3 length: 14 amino acids. The CDR3 nucleotides read TGCGCCAGCAGAACCGGGACAGGGCTCTACGAGCAGTACTTC. It encodes CASRTGTGLYEQYF.

The V call is TRBV2, the J call TRBJ2-1, with 9 bases aligning to TRBD1. This CDR3 comprises 15 residues. Germline CDR1 and CDR2: SNHLY and FYNNEI. V gave up 4 bases and J gave up 6 bases; unmatched junction bases: 7. The CDR3, as DNA: TGTGCCAGCAGTGTTTTACAGGGGGCGGGCAATGAGCAGTTCTTC. This gives the protein CASSVLQGAGNEQFF.

The CDR3 bases are TGTGCCAGCACCGAGGGGACAGGGGTTCAGCCCCAGCATTTT. It yields the protein CASTEGTGVQPQHF. V and J are TRBV6-1 and TRBJ1-5, with 10 bases lining up with TRBD1. Germline V CDR1 and CDR2: MNHNS, SASEGT. The CDR3 is 14 residues long. Losses at the gene ends were 7 bases for V and 6 bases for J; bases not matched to a gene: 6.

This clonotype was observed a few times. The chain recombines TRBV27 with TRBJ1-2, with a tentative D call TRBD1 (6 bases). Germline CDR1 MNHEY, CDR2 SMNVEV (reference sequence). This CDR3 is built from 16 residues. V lost 5 bases, J lost 0 bases, and 16 bases lay in between. Here the CDR3 reads CASSPYKQGANYGYTF. CDR3 DNA sequence: TGTGCCAGCAGTCCATATAAACAGGGAGCTAACTATGGCTACACCTTC.

The chain combines TRBV20-1 with TRBJ2-2; D call uncertain. The CDR3 has 13 amino acids. V lost 8 bases to trimming and J lost 0 bases, with 10 bases between them. CDR1 is DFQATT and CDR2 is SNEGSKA in the germline V gene (reference sequence). The CDR3 sequence: CSRSTPNTGELFF. For the CDR3, the DNA is TGCAGTAGATCGACTCCGAACACCGGGGAGCTGTTTTTT.

The chain has TRBV7-2 and TRBJ2-5; D not resolved. The ends were cut back, 5 bases at V and 5 bases at J, with 18 bases in the middle. CDR1 SGHTA and CDR2 FQGNSA come from the germline V gene. This CDR3 region has 15 residues. The CDR3 loop is CASSTHRVPQETQYF. In DNA form, the CDR3 reads TGTGCCAGCAGCACTCACCGGGTCCCTCAGGAGACCCAGTACTTC.

This chain connects TRBV10-3 to TRBJ2-7; 10 bases are shared with TRBD2. Germline trimming cut 3 bases from V and 3 bases from J; bases unmatched to any gene: 5. In germline, CDR1 is ENHRY, CDR2 SYGVKD. There are 15 residues in the CDR3. The CDR3 DNA is TGTGCCATCAGTGAATCGGCTAGCGGGAGCTACGAGCAGTACTTC. Its translation: CAISESASGSYEQYF.

The chain is built from TRBV24-1 and TRBJ2-2; the D is unclear. This CDR3 spans 13 amino acids. The V and J ends lost 5 bases and 7 bases respectively, with 10 bases between them. CDR1 KGHDR and CDR2 SFDVKD come from the germline V gene. The CDR3 bases are TGTGCCACCAGTGGGCAGTTGGGCGGGGAGCTGTTTTTT. This translates into CATSGQLGGELFF.

This clonotype appeared a few times. The J gene is TRBJ1-1, the V gene TRBV2; no clear D. This CDR3 region has 14 residues. Germline CDR1 is SNHLY and CDR2 is FYNNEI. V was cut by 3 bases and J by 4 bases, with 12 bases left in between. CDR3 residues: CASSEVPAVTEAFF. CDR3 DNA sequence: TGTGCCAGCAGTGAGGTCCCGGCGGTCACTGAAGCTTTCTTT.

The V gene is TRBV20-1, the J gene TRBJ1-1; D is perhaps TRBD1 (6 bases). This CDR3 is 13 amino acids long. CDR1 DFQATT and CDR2 SNEGSKA come from the germline V gene (reference sequence). V dropped 6 bases and J dropped 1 base, with 12 bases sitting between them. The CDR3 loop is CSASRDTNTEAFF. In DNA form, the CDR3 reads TGCAGTGCCAGCCGGGACACGAACACTGAAGCTTTCTTT.

This clonotype was recorded a few times. The CDR3 is CASSQVTGIYYGYTF. The CDR3 DNA follows: TGCGCCAGCAGCCAAGTGACCGGGATCTACTATGGCTACACCTTC. The chain is built from TRBV4-1 and TRBJ1-2, with D hard to call. The germline V gene encodes CDR1 MGHRA and CDR2 YSYEKL. V gave up 1 base and J gave up 3 bases, with 12 bases separating them. The CDR3 contains 15 residues.